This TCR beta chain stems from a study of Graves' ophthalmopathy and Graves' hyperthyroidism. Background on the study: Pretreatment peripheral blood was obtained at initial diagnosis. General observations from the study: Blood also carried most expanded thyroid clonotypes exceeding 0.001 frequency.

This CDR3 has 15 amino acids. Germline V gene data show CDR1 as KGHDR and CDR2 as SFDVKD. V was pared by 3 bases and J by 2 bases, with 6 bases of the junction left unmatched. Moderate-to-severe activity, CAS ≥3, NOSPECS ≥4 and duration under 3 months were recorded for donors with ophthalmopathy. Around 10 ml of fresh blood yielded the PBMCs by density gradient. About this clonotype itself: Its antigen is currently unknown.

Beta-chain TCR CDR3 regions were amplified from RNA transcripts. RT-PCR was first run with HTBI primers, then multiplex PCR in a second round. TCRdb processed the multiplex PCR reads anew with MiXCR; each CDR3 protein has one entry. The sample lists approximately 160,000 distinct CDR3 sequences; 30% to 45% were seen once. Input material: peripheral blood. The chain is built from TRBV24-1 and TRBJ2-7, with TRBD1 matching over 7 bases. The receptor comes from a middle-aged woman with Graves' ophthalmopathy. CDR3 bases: TGTGCCACCAGTGATCGGACAGGCGGTCCCTACGAGCAGTACTTC. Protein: CATSDRTGGPYEQYF.